The 2 T cell receptor beta chains listed next were all sequenced from one sample in a study of identical twins. TCRdb analysed the 5' RACE reads with MiXCR anew, one entry per CDR3 protein. Of about 530,000 distinct CDR3 sequences listed, 20% to 25% were seen once; the top ten hold roughly 0.5%. The same sample was also studied in work on yellow fever vaccine responses in identical twins.

Specimen: CD4+ T cells sorted from blood. The source of these receptors is a woman in her late teens or twenties in good health.

V is TRBV2 and J is TRBJ2-3; 7 bases are shared with TRBD2. The germline CDR1 and CDR2 sequences are SNHLY and FYNNEI. V dropped 4 bases and J dropped 5; count of bases not matched to a gene: 3. The CDR3 extends over 13 amino acids. CDR3 in amino acids: CASSGLAVDTQYF. The DNA for the CDR3 is TGTGCCAGCAGTGGACTAGCTGTAGATACGCAGTATTTT.

In this sample, this clonotype turned up a few times. The rearrangement joins TRBV29-1 to TRBJ2-1; D is ambiguous. Trimming took off 4 bases at V and 0 bases at J, with 7 bases between the two ends. This CDR3 region has 13 residues. Germline-derived CDR1 and CDR2 are SQVTM and ANQGSEA. The CDR3 nucleotides read TGCAGCGTTGGGCGGAGCTCCTACAATGAGCAGTTCTTC. It yields the protein CSVGRSSYNEQFF.